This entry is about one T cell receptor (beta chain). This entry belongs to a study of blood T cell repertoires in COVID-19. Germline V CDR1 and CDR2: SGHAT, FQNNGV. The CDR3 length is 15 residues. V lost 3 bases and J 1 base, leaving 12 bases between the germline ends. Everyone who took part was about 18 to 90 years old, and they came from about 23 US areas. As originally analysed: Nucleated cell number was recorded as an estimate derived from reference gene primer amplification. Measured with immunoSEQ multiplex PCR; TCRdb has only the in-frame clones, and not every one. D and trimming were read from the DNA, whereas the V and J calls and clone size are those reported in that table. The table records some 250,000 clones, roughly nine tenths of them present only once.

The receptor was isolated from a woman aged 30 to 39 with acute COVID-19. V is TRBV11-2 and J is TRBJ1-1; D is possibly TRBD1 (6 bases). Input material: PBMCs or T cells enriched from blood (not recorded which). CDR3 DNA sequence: TGTGCCAGCAGCTTGTCAGGGGCGGCGAACACTGAAGCTTTCTTT. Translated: CASSLSGAANTEAFF.